Listed here are 5 T cell receptor beta chains from one sample, sequenced in a study. TCRdb fed the RT-PCR reads into MiXCR, producing one record per CDR3 protein. This sample carries about 700,000 distinct CDR3 sequences, 12% to 15% of them seen once, and the ten largest clones take roughly 3.9%. Specimen: memory CD4+ T cells from blood. Receptor source: a female donor in good health, serving as a healthy control.

The V gene is TRBV6-1, the J gene TRBJ1-5; D is ambiguous. The V end lost 4 bases, the J end lost 0 bases, and 4 bases lay between the germline ends. The germline V gene encodes CDR1 MNHNS and CDR2 SASEGT. This CDR3 region has 13 residues. CDR3 sequence: CASSVSSNQPQHF. The CDR3 DNA follows: TGTGCCAGCAGTGTCAGTAGCAATCAGCCCCAGCATTTT.

The chain has TRBV5-1 and TRBJ1-2; 9 nucleotides align to TRBD1. V was pared by 4 bases and J by 8 bases, with 12 bases of the junction left unmatched. This CDR3 comprises 15 residues. Germline values: CDR1 SGHRS, CDR2 YFSETQ. CDR3 nucleotide sequence: TGCGCCAGCAGCGGGGGGACAGGGCCCGATGGGGGCTACACCTTC. Its protein product is CASSGGTGPDGGYTF. Full variable domain (remainder filled in from reference TRBV5-1 and TRBJ1-2): KAGVTQTPRYLIKTRGQQVTLSCSPISGHRSVSWYQQTPGQGLQFLFEYFSETQRNKGNFPGRFSGRQFSNSRSEMNVSTLELGDSALYLCASSGGTGPDGGYTFGSGTRLTVV.

The gene calls are TRBV6-6 and TRBJ2-3, with 10 bases lining up with TRBD2. Germline V gene sequence: CDR1 MNHNY, CDR2 SVGAGI (reference sequence). Unmatched junction bases numbered 8, after V lost 0 bases and J lost 5 bases. The CDR3 is 17 amino acids. The CDR3 DNA follows: TGTGCCAGCAGTTACTCTGGTAGCGGGAGGAATGGAGATACGCAGTATTTT. It encodes CASSYSGSGRNGDTQYF.

The chain recombines TRBV6-2 or TRBV6-3 with TRBJ2-7; 7 bases map to TRBD1. The CDR3 loop spans 15 amino acids. CDR1 MNHEY and CDR2 SVGEGT come from the germline V gene. Trimming at V came to 5 bases and at J to 3 bases, leaving 10 bases not matched to a gene. CDR3 in DNA: TGTGCCAGCAGTCCCCGGGGCAGGGGGAACTACGAGCAGTACTTC. It codes for CASSPRGRGNYEQYF.

This clonotype was seen only a few times. The chain employs TRBV6-5 and TRBJ1-6, with TRBD1 matching over 10 bases. CDR1 is MNHEY and CDR2 is SVGAGI in the germline V gene. The CDR3 extends over 15 amino acids. With V trimmed by 10 bases and J by 9 bases, 12 bases remained unmatched. Written as DNA, the CDR3 is TGTGCCACCTCGACAGGGGGCCGGTCTAGTTCACCCCTCCACTTT. Its translation is CATSTGGRSSSPLHF.